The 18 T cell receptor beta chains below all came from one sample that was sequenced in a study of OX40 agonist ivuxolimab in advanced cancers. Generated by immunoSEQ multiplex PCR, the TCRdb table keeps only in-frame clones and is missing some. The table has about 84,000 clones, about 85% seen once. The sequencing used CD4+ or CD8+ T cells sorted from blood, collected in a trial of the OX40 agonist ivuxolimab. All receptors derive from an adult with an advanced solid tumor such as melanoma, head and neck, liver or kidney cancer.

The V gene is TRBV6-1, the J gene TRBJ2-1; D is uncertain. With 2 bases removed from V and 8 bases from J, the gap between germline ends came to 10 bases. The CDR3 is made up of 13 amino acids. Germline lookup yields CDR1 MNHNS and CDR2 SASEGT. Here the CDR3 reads CASSESRKDEQFF. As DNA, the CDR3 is TGTGCCAGCAGTGAATCACGTAAGGATGAGCAGTTCTTC.

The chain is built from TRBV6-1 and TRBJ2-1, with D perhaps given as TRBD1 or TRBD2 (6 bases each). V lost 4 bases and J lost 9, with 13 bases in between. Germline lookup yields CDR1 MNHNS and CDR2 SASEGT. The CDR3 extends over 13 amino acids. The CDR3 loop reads CASSVNREAEQFF. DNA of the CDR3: TGTGCCAGCAGTGTTAACAGGGAGGCTGAGCAGTTCTTC.

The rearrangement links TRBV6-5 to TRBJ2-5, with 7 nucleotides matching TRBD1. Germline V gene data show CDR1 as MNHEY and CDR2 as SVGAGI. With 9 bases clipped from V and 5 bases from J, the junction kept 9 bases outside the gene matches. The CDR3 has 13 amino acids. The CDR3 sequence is CASHRQGMETQYF. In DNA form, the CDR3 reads TGTGCCAGTCACCGACAGGGTATGGAGACCCAGTACTTC.

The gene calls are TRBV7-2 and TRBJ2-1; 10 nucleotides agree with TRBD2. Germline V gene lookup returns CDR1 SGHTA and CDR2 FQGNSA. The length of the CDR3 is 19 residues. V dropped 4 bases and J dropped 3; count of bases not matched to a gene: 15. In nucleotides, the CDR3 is TGTGCCAGCAGCTCCCGAATTTTGGGGCTAGCGGGAGTCTACAATGAGCAGTTCTTC. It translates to CASSSRILGLAGVYNEQFF.

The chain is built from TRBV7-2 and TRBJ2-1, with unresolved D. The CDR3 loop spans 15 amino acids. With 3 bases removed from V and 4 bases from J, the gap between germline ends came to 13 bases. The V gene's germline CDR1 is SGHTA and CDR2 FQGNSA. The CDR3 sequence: CASSLGLGKYNEQFF. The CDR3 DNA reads TGTGCCAGCAGCTTGGGGTTGGGAAAATACAATGAGCAGTTCTTC.

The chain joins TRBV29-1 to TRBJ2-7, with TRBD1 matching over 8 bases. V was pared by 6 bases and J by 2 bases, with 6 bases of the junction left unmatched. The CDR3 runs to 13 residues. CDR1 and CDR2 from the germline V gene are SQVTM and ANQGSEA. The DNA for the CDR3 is TGCAGCGTGCCCGGACAGGGTACCTACGAGCAGTACTTC. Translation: CSVPGQGTYEQYF.

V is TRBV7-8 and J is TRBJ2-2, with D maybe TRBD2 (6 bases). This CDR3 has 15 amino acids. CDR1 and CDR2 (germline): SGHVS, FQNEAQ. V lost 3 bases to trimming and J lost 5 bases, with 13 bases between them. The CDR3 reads CASSFWRGGTGELFF. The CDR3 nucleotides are TGTGCCAGCAGCTTCTGGCGGGGCGGGACCGGGGAGCTGTTTTTT.

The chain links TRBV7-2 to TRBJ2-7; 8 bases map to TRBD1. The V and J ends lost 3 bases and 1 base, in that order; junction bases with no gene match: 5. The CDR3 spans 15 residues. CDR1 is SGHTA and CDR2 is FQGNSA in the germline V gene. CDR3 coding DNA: TGTGCCAGCAGCTTCCGGACAGGGCCGTCCTACGAGCAGTACTTC. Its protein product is CASSFRTGPSYEQYF.

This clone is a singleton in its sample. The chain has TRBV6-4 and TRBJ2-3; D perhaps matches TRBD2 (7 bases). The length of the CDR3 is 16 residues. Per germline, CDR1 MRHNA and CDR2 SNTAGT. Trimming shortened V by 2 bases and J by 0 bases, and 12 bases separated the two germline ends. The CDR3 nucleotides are TGTGCCAGCAGTGACGGCGGGGGCCCTAGCACAGATACGCAGTATTTT. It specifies CASSDGGGPSTDTQYF.

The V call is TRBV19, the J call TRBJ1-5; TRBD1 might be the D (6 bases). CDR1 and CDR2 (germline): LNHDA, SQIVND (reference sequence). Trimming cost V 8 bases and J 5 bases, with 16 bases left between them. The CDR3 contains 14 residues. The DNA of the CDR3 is TGTGCCAGTCAGGACAGCCATCCCCATCAGCCCCAGCATTTT. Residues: CASQDSHPHQPQHF.

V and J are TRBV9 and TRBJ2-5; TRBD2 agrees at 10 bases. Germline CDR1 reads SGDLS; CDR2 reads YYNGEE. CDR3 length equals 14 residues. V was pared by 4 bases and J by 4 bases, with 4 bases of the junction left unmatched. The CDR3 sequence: CASSPRLAGETQYF. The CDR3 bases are TGTGCCAGCAGCCCCAGACTAGCGGGAGAGACCCAGTACTTC.

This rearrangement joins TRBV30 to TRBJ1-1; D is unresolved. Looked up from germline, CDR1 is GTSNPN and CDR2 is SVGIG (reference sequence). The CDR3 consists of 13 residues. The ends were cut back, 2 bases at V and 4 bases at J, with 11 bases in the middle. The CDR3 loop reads CAWSPGVGTEAFF. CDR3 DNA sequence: TGTGCCTGGAGTCCCGGAGTGGGCACTGAAGCTTTCTTT. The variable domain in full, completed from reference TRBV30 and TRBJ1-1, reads SQTIHQWPATLVQPVGSPLSLECTVEGTSNPNLYWYRQAAGRGLQLLFYSVGIGQISSEVPQNLSASRPQDRQFILSSKKLLLSDSGFYLCAWSPGVGTEAFFGQGTRLTVV.

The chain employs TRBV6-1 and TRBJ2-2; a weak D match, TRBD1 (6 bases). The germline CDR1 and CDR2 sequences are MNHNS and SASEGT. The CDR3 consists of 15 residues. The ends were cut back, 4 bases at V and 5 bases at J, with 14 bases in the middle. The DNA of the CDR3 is TGTGCCAGCAGTGGAACCGGGACACCGACCGGGGAGCTGTTTTTT. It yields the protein CASSGTGTPTGELFF.

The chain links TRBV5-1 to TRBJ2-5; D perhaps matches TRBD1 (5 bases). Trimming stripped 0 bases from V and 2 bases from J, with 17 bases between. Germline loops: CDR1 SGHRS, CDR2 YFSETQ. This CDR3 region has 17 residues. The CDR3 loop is CASSLGAISQGQETQYF. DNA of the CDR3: TGCGCCAGCAGCTTGGGCGCGATATCGCAGGGACAAGAGACCCAGTACTTC.

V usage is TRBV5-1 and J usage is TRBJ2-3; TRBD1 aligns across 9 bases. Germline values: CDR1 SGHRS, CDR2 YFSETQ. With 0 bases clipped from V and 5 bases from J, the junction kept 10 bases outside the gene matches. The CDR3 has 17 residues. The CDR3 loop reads CASSLVLTGGFLDTQYF. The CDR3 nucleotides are TGCGCCAGCAGCTTGGTTTTGACAGGGGGGTTTTTAGATACGCAGTATTTT.

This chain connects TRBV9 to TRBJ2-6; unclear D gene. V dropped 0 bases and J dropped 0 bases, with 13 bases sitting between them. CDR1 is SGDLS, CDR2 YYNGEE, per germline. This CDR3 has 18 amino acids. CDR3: CASSVAGYSSSGANVLTF. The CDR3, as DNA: TGTGCCAGCAGCGTAGCTGGTTACTCGAGCTCTGGGGCCAACGTCCTGACTTTC.

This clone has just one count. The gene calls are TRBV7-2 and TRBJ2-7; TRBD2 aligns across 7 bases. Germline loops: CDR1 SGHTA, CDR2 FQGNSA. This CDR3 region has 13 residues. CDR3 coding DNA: TGTGCTCGGGGGGACTCGGAATCCTACGAGCAGTACTTC. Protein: CARGDSESYEQYF.

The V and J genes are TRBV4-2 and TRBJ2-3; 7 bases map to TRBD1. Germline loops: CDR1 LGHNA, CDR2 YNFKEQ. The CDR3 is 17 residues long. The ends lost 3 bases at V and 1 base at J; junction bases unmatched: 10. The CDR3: CASSHSFRQGGTDTQYF. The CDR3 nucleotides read TGTGCCAGCAGCCACTCATTTCGACAGGGTGGCACAGATACGCAGTATTTT.